The 19 T cell receptor beta chains given below trace back to one sample, sequenced in a study of cytomegalovirus exposure and HLA in healthy donors. A multiplex PCR was run with 60 Vbeta primers and 13 Jbeta primers. Data came from immunoSEQ multiplex PCR; TCRdb stores just in-frame clones and leaves some out. The sample yields under 200,000 clones, over 60% seen once. The sequenced sample consisted of PBMCs. These receptors were taken from a woman younger than 45 in good health and CMV-seronegative.

The chain employs TRBV7-3 and TRBJ2-7; 10 positions agree with TRBD2. The CDR3 consists of 15 residues. Germline V gene sequence: CDR1 SGHTA, CDR2 FQGTGA. V gave up 5 bases and J gave up 2 bases; unmatched junction bases: 6. The CDR3 loop is CASSLLAGVPYEQYF. CDR3 bases: TGTGCCAGCAGCCTTCTAGCGGGAGTACCCTACGAGCAGTACTTC.

This clone turned up a few times. This chain uses TRBV6-6 with TRBJ2-7, with TRBD1 matching 8 bases. The CDR3 runs to 13 residues. J lost 4 bases, V lost 7 bases, and 6 bases had no gene match. Germline CDR1 MNHNY, CDR2 SVGAGI (reference sequence). Written as DNA, the CDR3 is TGTGCCAGCACCGACAGGGGTTCATACGAGCAGTACTTC. Its translation is CASTDRGSYEQYF.

The chain recombines TRBV6-5 with TRBJ2-2; 7 positions agree with TRBD1. V trimming: 6 bases; J trimming: 5 bases; junction bases outside the gene matches: 3. The CDR3 is 13 residues long. The germline gives CDR1 MNHEY, CDR2 SVGAGI. CDR3 bases: TGTGCCAGCAGACCACAGGGGACCGGGGAGCTGTTTTTT. The encoded protein is CASRPQGTGELFF.

Concerning this clone: The identical CDR3 is also encoded by other nucleotide sequences in the sample. The chain recombines TRBV7-9 with TRBJ2-5; 7 bases match TRBD2. The germline CDR1 and CDR2 sequences are SEHNR and FQNEAQ (reference sequence). V lost 5 bases and J lost 1; bases outside the gene matches: 10. This CDR3 is 16 amino acids long. The CDR3 region is CASSPPAGDSQETQYF. CDR3 nucleotides: TGTGCCAGCAGCCCACCGGCGGGAGATAGCCAAGAGACCCAGTACTTC.

The chain uses TRBV2 and TRBJ1-1; D gene unclear. Germline V gene data show CDR1 as SNHLY and CDR2 as FYNNEI. The CDR3 is 11 amino acids. The ends were cut back, 6 bases at V and 4 bases at J, with 6 bases in the middle. The CDR3 DNA follows: TGTGCCAGCAGGCTGAGCACTGAAGCTTTCTTT. It is translated as CASRLSTEAFF.

The CDR3 coding sequence is TGTGCCAGCACCTGGGGAAGGGGAAGTTCCTACAATGAGCAGTTCTTC. Amino acid sequence: CASTWGRGSSYNEQFF. The chain links TRBV2 to TRBJ2-1, with D possibly being TRBD1 (5 bases). Germline loops: CDR1 SNHLY, CDR2 FYNNEI. V gave up 7 bases and J gave up 1 base, with 17 bases separating them. The CDR3 covers 16 residues.

V and J are TRBV6-5 and TRBJ1-1; 8 nucleotides agree with TRBD1. Germline V gene sequence: CDR1 MNHEY, CDR2 SVGAGI. This CDR3 is 10 amino acids long. V lost 8 bases, J lost 10 bases, and 3 bases stayed unmatched. Here the CDR3 DNA reads TGTGCCAGCGGTCAGGGGGCAGCTTTCTTT. Translation gives CASGQGAAFF.

In its sample, this clone was seen once. The chain couples TRBV5-6 to TRBJ2-5, with D perhaps matching TRBD2 (5 bases). Germline V gene lookup returns CDR1 SGHDT and CDR2 YYEEEE. V was shortened by 3 bases and J by 5 bases, with 23 bases between the two germline ends. This CDR3 is 17 amino acids long. The CDR3 spells CASSYFAGLRSLETQYF. CDR3 bases: TGTGCCAGCAGCTACTTTGCCGGACTGAGAAGTTTGGAGACCCAGTACTTC.

The V and J genes are TRBV27 and TRBJ2-5; TRBD1 is a possible D gene (5 bases). The CDR3 totals 13 residues. Germline V lookup: CDR1 MNHEY, CDR2 SMNVEV (reference sequence). Trimming removed 8 bases from V and 7 bases from J, with 17 bases in between. In nucleotides, the CDR3 is TGTGCCAGCGGGGAAGGGGTTTTGGGGACCCAGTACTTC. Protein sequence: CASGEGVLGTQYF.

This chain links TRBV25-1 with TRBJ2-1; 8 bases map to TRBD1. V shed 4 bases, J shed 9 bases, and the junction held 5 bases outside the gene matches. Germline loops: CDR1 MGHDK, CDR2 SYGVNS. This CDR3 comprises 13 residues. CDR3 bases: TGTGCCAGCAGTGCCCAGGGGGCAGGTGAGCAGTTCTTC. Translated, it gives CASSAQGAGEQFF.

The CDR3 protein is CASSRSRTGLQGTQYF. The CDR3 DNA sequence: TGTGCCAGCAGCCGAAGCCGGACAGGGCTGCAGGGGACCCAGTACTTC. This rearrangement joins TRBV2 to TRBJ2-5; 8 bases map to TRBD1. This CDR3 is built from 16 residues. The germline gives CDR1 SNHLY, CDR2 FYNNEI. V dropped 6 bases and J dropped 7; count of bases not matched to a gene: 16.

V usage is TRBV9 and J usage is TRBJ1-4, with 7 bases fitting TRBD1. The CDR3 length is 13 residues. V shed 7 bases and J 15 bases; nucleotides not matched to a gene: 15. Germline V gives CDR1 SGDLS, CDR2 YYNGEE. In nucleotides, the CDR3 is TGTGCCAGCGGGATAAATCGACAGGGCAGAATGTTTTTT. Translation gives CASGINRQGRMFF.

This chain links TRBV10-3 with TRBJ1-6; D is perhaps TRBD1 (6 bases). Between the trimmed V and J ends, which lost 10 bases and 10 bases, there was a span of 20 bases. The germline gives CDR1 ENHRY, CDR2 SYGVKD. This CDR3 has 14 amino acids. CDR3 amino acids: CATSQTGEVSPLHF. The CDR3 DNA follows: TGTGCCACCTCTCAGACAGGAGAGGTATCACCCCTCCACTTT.

The V and J genes are TRBV28 and TRBJ2-2; D is uncertain. Between the trimmed V and J ends, which lost 1 base and 6 bases, there was a span of 12 bases. In germline, CDR1 is MDHEN, CDR2 SYDVKM. The CDR3 is made up of 15 amino acids. The chain's CDR3 is CASSLSPIASGELFF. CDR3 nucleotides: TGTGCCAGCAGTTTATCCCCTATTGCGTCCGGGGAGCTGTTTTTT.

The chain employs TRBV4-1 and TRBJ1-2; D remains ambiguous. CDR1 is MGHRA, CDR2 YSYEKL, per germline. V lost 0 bases and J 0 bases, leaving 5 bases between the germline ends. CDR3 size: 14 residues. CDR3 sequence (DNA): TGCGCCAGCAGCCAAGATCGAGCTAACTATGGCTACACCTTC. Amino acid sequence: CASSQDRANYGYTF.

The chain carries TRBV7-3 and TRBJ1-5; 8 bases map to TRBD1. After removal of 5 bases from V and 4 bases from J, the junction contained 4 bases not matched to a gene. The CDR3 sequence is 14 residues long. CDR1 and CDR2 from the germline V gene are SGHTA and FQGTGA. Written as DNA, the CDR3 is TGTGCCAGCAGCGGGGACAGGAGAAATCAGCCCCAGCATTTT. Its translation is CASSGDRRNQPQHF.

This chain links TRBV4-3 with TRBJ1-5, with D possibly matching TRBD1 (5 bases). Trimming removed 0 bases from V and 7 bases from J, with 13 bases in between. Germline CDR1 is LGHNA and CDR2 is YSLEER. The length of the CDR3 is 15 residues. Here the CDR3 DNA reads TGCGCCAGCAGCCAAGATGGGGGGGTAGGGCAGCCCCAGCATTTT. It translates to CASSQDGGVGQPQHF.

This clone came up a few times. The chain carries TRBV7-6 and TRBJ1-6; TRBD1 might be the D (6 bases). The V gene lost 5 bases and the J gene lost 0 bases, with 11 bases spanning the gap. The CDR3 has 16 residues. Looked up from germline, CDR1 is SGHVS and CDR2 is FNYEAQ. Here the CDR3 reads CASSETGSSYNSPLHF. DNA for the CDR3: TGTGCCAGCAGCGAAACAGGGAGCTCCTATAATTCACCCCTCCACTTT.

The J gene is TRBJ2-5, the V gene TRBV5-4; perhaps TRBD2 as D (6 bases). The CDR3 runs 16 residues. V lost 5 bases and J lost 4, with 21 bases in between. Germline V gene data show CDR1 as SGHNT and CDR2 as YYREEE (reference sequence). In DNA form, the CDR3 reads TGTGCCAGCAGTATCGCCGACGGGAGACCCGGAGAGACCCAGTACTTC. Its protein product is CASSIADGRPGETQYF.